These 5 T cell receptor beta chains were all obtained from the same sample, sequenced in a study of cytomegalovirus exposure and HLA in healthy donors. Some clones are missing from TCRdb's copy, which holds only in-frame ones; the method was immunoSEQ multiplex PCR. The sample includes roughly 200,000 clones, around 86% seen only once; the top ten take around 7.2%. The sample was PBMCs. These receptors originate from a man aged 25 to 40 in good health and CMV-seropositive.

V is TRBV30 and J is TRBJ2-7; TRBD2 agrees at 8 bases. The germline V gene encodes CDR1 GTSNPN and CDR2 SVGIG (reference sequence). J gave up 4 bases and V 3 bases, and 11 bases lay outside the gene matches. The length of the CDR3 is 15 residues. This chain's CDR3 is CAWRHAAGGRYEQYF. In nucleotides, the CDR3 is TGTGCCTGGAGACACGCGGCGGGGGGCCGTTACGAGCAGTACTTC.

DNA of the CDR3: TGTGCCAGTAGTATACTCAGTCCCAGGGAGCCCCAGCATTTT. This codes for CASSILSPREPQHF. This sequence joins TRBV19 and TRBJ1-5, with D perhaps TRBD1 (5 bases). The CDR3 is 14 amino acids. Trimming shortened V by 2 bases and J by 8 bases, and 13 bases separated the two germline ends. Germline loops: CDR1 LNHDA, CDR2 SQIVND (reference sequence).

This chain uses TRBV29-1 with TRBJ2-1; 16 bases map to TRBD2. The germline gives CDR1 SQVTM, CDR2 ANQGSEA. This CDR3 comprises 17 residues. Losses at the gene ends were 6 bases for V and 0 bases for J; bases not matched to a gene: 5. This CDR3 reads CSVLGLAGGPSYNEQFF. The DNA of the CDR3 is TGCAGCGTGCTGGGACTAGCGGGAGGGCCCTCCTACAATGAGCAGTTCTTC.

The chain carries TRBV29-1 and TRBJ1-2; possible D gene TRBD1, 6 bases. The CDR3 is made up of 13 amino acids. The germline V gene has CDR1 SQVTM and CDR2 ANQGSEA. Trimming removed 1 base at V and 4 bases at J, with 10 bases between. The CDR3 region has the DNA TGCAGCGTTGAAGGACAGGAATTCTATGGCTACACCTTC. The encoded protein is CSVEGQEFYGYTF.

The chain couples TRBV7-2 to TRBJ2-1; tentative D call: TRBD1 (7 bases). In germline, CDR1 is SGHTA, CDR2 FQGNSA. Trimming stripped 3 bases from V and 10 bases from J, with 22 bases between. The CDR3 is 16 residues long. The CDR3 sequence: CASSFQGGAQGPEQFF. In nucleotides, the CDR3 is TGTGCCAGCAGCTTCCAGGGGGGTGCCCAGGGGCCAGAGCAGTTCTTC.